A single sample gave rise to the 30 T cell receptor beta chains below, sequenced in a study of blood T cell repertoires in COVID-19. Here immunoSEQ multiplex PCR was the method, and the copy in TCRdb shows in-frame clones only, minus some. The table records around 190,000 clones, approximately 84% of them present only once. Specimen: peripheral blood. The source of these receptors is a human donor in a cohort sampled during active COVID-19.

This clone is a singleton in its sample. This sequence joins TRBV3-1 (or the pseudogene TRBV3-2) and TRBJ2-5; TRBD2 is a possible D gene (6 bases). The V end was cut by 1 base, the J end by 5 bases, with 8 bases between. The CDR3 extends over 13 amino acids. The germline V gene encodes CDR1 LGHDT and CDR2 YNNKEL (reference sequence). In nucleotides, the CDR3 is TGTGCCAGCAGCCAAGGACTAGGGGAGACCCAGTACTTC. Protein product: CASSQGLGETQYF.

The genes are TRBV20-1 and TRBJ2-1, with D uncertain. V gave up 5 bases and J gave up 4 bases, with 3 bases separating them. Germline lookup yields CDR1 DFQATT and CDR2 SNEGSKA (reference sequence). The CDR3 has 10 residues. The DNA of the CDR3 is TGCAGTGCTCTTTACAATGAGCAGTTCTTC. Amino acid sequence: CSALYNEQFF.

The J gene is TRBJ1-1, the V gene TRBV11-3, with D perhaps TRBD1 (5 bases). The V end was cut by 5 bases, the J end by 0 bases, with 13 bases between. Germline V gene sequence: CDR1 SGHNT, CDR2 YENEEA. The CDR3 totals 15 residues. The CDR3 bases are TGTGCCAGCAGCGATGGCGGGGGAATGAACACTGAAGCTTTCTTT. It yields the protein CASSDGGGMNTEAFF.

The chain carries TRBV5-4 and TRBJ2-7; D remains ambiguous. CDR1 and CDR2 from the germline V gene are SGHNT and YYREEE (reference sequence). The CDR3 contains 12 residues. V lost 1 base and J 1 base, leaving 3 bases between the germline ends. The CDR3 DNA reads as TGTGCCAGCAGCTTGCTGTCCTACGAGCAGTACTTC. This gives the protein CASSLLSYEQYF.

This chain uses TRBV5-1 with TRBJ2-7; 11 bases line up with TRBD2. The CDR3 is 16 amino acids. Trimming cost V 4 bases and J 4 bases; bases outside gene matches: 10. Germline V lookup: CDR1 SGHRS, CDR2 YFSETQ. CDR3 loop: CASSPSTSGEMYEQYF. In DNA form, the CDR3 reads TGCGCCAGCAGCCCATCGACTAGCGGGGAAATGTACGAGCAGTACTTC.

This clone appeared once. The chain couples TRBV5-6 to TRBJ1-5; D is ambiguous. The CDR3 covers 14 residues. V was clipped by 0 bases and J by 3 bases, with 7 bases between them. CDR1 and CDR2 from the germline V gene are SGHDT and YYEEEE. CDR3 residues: CASSLGAPNQPQHF. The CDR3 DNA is TGTGCCAGCAGCTTGGGGGCCCCCAATCAGCCCCAGCATTTT.

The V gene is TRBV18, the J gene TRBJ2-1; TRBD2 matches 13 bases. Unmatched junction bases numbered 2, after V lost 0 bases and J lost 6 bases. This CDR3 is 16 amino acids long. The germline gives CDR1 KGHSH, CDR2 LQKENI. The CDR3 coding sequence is TGTGCCAGCTCACCACCTACTAGCGGGGGGGCCAATGAGCAGTTCTTC. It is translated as CASSPPTSGGANEQFF. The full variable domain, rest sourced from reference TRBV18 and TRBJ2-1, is NAGVMQNPRHLVRRRGQEARLRCSPMKGHSHVYWYRQLPEEGLKFMVYLQKENIIDESGMPKERFSAEFPKEGPSILRIQQVVRGDSAAYFCASSPPTSGGANEQFFGPGTRLTVL.

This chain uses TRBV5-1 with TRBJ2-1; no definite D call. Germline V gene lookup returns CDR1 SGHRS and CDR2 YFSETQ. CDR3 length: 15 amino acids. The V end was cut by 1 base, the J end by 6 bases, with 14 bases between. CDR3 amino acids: CASSLTAHGPNEQFF. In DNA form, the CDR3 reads TGCGCCAGCAGCTTGACAGCCCATGGCCCCAATGAGCAGTTCTTC.

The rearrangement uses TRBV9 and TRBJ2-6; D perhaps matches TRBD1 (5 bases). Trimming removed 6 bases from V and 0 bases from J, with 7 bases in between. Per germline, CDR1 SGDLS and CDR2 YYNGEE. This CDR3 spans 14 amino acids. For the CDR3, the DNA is TGTGCCAGCAACAGGCCCTCTGGGGCCAACGTCCTGACTTTC. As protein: CASNRPSGANVLTF. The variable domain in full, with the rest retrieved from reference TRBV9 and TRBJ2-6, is DSGVTQTPKHLITATGQRVTLRCSPRSGDLSVYWYQQSLDQGLQFLIQYYNGEERAKGNILERFSAQQFPDLHSELNLSSLELGDSALYFCASNRPSGANVLTFGAGSRLTVL.

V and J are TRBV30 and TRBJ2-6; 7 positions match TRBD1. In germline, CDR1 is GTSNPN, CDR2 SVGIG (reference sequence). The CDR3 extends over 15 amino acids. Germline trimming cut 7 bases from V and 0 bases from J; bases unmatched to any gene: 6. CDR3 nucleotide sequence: TGTGCCTTCCCGACAGGGACCTCTGGGGCCAACGTCCTGACTTTC. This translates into CAFPTGTSGANVLTF.

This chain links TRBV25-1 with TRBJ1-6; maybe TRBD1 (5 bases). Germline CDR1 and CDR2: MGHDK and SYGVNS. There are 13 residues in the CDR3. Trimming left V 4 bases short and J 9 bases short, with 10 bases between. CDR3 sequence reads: CASSAGNTSPLHF. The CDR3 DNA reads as TGTGCCAGCAGTGCAGGGAACACTTCACCCCTCCACTTT.

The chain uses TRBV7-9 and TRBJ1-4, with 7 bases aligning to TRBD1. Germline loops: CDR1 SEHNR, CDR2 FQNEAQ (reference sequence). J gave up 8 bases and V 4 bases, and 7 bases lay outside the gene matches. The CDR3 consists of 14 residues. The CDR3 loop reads CASSWDSSDEKLFF. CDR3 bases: TGTGCCAGCAGCTGGGACAGCTCGGACGAAAAACTGTTTTTT.

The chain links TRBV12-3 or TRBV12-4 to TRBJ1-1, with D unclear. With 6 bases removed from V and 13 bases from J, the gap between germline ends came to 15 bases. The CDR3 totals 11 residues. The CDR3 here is CASSPGGVGFF. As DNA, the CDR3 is TGTGCCAGCAGCCCCGGCGGGGTCGGTTTCTTT.

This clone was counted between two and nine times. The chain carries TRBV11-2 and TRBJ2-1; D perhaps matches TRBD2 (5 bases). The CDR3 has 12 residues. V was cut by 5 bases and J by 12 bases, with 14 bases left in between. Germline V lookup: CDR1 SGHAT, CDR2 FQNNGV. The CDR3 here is CASSADRDGQFF. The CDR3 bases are TGTGCCAGCAGCGCCGACCGGGATGGGCAGTTCTTC.

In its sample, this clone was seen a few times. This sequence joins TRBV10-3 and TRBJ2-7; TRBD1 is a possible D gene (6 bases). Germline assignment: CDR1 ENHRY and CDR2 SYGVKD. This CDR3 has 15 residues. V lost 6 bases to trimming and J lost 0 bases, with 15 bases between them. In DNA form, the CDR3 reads TGTGCCATCAGCCCCGTGGGGGCCGGCTCCTACGAGCAGTACTTC. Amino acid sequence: CAISPVGAGSYEQYF.

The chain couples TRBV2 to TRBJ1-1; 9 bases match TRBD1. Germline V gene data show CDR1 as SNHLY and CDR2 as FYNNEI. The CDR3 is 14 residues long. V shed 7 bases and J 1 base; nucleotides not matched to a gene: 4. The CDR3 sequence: CASTWTGENTEAFF. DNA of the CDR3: TGTGCCAGCACGTGGACAGGGGAGAACACTGAAGCTTTCTTT.

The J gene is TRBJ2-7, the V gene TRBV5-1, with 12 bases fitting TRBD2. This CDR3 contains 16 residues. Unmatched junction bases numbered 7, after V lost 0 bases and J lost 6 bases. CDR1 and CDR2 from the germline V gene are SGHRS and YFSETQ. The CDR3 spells CASSLAPSGGAGEQYF. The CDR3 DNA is TGCGCCAGCAGCTTGGCCCCTAGCGGGGGGGCCGGCGAGCAGTACTTC.

The CDR3 sequence: CASSLSIKGANEQFF. In nucleotides, the CDR3 is TGTGCCAGCAGTTTATCGATCAAGGGGGCCAATGAGCAGTTCTTC. The chain has TRBV27 and TRBJ2-1; 7 bases align to TRBD1. J was trimmed by 6 bases and V by 0 bases; bases with no gene match: 5. CDR1 and CDR2 from the germline V gene are MNHEY and SMNVEV (reference sequence). CDR3 length: 15 residues.

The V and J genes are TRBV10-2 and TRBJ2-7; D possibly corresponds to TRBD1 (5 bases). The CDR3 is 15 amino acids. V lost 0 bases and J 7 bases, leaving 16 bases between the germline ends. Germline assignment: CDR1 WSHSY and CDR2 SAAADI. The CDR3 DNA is TGCGCCAGCAGTGAGTCGATTTTGGACATCCGAGAGCAGTACTTC. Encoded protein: CASSESILDIREQYF.

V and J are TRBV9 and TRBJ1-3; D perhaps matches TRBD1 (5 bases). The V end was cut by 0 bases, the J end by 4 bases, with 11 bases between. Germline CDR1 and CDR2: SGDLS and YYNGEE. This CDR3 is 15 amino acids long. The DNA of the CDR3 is TGTGCCAGCAGCGTAGATGGCAGGGCGGGAAACACCATATATTTT. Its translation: CASSVDGRAGNTIYF.

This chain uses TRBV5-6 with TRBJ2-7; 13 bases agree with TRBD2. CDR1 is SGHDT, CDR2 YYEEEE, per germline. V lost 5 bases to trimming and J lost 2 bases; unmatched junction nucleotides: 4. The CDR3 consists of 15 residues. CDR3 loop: CASRPLAGGTYEQYF. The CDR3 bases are TGTGCCAGCAGACCACTAGCGGGGGGGACCTACGAGCAGTACTTC.

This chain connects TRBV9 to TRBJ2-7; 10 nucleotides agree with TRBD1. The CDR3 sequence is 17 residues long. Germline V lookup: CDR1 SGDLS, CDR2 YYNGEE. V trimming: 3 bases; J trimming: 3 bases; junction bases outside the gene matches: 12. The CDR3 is CASSADPDRGGDYEQYF. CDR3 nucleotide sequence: TGTGCCAGCAGCGCAGATCCGGACAGGGGGGGTGACTACGAGCAGTACTTC. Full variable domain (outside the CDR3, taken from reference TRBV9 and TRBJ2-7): DSGVTQTPKHLITATGQRVTLRCSPRSGDLSVYWYQQSLDQGLQFLIQYYNGEERAKGNILERFSAQQFPDLHSELNLSSLELGDSALYFCASSADPDRGGDYEQYFGPGTRLTVT.

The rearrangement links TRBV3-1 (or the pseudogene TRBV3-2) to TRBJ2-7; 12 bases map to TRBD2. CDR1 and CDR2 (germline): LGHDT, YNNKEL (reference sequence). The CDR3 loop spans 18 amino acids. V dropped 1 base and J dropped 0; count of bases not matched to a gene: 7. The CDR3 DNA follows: TGTGCCAGCAGCCAAGTCCTAGCGGGGGGGCCTACCTCCTACGAGCAGTACTTC. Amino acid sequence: CASSQVLAGGPTSYEQYF.

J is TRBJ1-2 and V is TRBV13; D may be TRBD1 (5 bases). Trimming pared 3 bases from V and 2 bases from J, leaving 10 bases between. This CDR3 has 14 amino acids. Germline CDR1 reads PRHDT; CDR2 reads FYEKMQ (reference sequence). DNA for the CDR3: TGTGCCAGCAGCTTGGGCAGGGTGAACTATGGCTACACCTTC. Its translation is CASSLGRVNYGYTF.

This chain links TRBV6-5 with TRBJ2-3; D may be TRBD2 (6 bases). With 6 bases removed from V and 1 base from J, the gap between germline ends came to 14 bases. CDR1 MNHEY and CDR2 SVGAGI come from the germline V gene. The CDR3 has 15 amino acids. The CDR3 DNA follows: TGTGCCAGCAGCTCCGGGGGTACGGGCACAGATACGCAGTATTTT. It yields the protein CASSSGGTGTDTQYF.

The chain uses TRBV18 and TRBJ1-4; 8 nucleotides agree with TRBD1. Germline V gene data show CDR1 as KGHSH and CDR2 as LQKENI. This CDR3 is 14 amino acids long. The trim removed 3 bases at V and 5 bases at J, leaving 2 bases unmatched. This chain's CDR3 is CASSPTGGNEKLFF. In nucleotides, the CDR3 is TGTGCCAGCTCACCCACAGGGGGGAATGAAAAACTGTTTTTT.

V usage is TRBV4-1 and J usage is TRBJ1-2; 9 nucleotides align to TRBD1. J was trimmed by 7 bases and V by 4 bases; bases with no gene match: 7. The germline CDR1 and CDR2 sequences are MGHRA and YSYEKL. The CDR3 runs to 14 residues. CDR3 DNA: TGCGCCAGCAGCCCCACGGGACAGGGACTTGGCTACACCTTC. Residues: CASSPTGQGLGYTF.

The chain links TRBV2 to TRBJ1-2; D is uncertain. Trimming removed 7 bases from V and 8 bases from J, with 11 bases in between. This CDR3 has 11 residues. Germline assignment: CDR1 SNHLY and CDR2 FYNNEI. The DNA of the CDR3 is TGTGCCAGCACGTACTACACGGGCTACACCTTC. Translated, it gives CASTYYTGYTF.

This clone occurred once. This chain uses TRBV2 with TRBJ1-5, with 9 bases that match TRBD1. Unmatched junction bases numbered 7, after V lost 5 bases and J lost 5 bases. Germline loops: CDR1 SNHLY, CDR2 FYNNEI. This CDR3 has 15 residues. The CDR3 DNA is TGTGCCAGCAGTAAGCAACAGGGGGCTGATCAGCCCCAGCATTTT. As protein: CASSKQQGADQPQHF.

The CDR3 reads CASSYSIGPLHNEQFF. In nucleotides, the CDR3 is TGTGCCAGCAGTTACTCGATTGGGCCATTACACAATGAGCAGTTCTTC. The genes are TRBV6-5 and TRBJ2-1, with D uncertain. Trimming took off 0 bases at V and 5 bases at J, with 14 bases between the two ends. Germline V CDR1 and CDR2: MNHEY, SVGAGI. The CDR3 runs 16 residues.